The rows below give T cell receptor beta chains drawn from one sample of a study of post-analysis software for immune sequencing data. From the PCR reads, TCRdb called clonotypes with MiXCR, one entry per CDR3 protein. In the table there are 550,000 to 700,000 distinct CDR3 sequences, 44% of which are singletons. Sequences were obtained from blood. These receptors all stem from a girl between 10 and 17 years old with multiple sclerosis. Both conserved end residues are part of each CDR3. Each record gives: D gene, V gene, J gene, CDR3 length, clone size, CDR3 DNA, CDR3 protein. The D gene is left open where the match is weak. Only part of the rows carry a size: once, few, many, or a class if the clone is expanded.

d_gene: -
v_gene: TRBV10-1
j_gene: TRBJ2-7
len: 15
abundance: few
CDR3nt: TGCGCCAGCAGTAAGGGGGGGACAGGTAACTACGAGCAGTACTTC
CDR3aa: CASSKGGTGNYEQYF

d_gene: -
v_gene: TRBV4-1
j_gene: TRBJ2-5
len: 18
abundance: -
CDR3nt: TGCGCCAGCAGCCAAGGGGTAACTAGGGCGGGGAACCAAGAGACCCAGTACTTC
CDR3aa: CASSQGVTRAGNQETQYF

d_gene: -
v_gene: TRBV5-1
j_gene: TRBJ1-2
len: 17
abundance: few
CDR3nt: TGCGCCAGCAGCCCCACTTTGGAGGGACGGCTTAACTATGGCTACACCTTC
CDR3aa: CASSPTLEGRLNYGYTF

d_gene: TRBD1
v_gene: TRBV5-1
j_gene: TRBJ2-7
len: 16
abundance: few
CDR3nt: TGCGCCAGCAGCTCCCCCCGGGACAGGTGGGCCTACGAGCAGTACTTC
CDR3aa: CASSSPRDRWAYEQYF

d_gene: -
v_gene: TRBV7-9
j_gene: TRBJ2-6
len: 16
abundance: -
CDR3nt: TGTGCCAGCAGCTCCACTTACAGCTCTGGGGCCAACGTCCTGACTTTC
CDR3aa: CASSSTYSSGANVLTF

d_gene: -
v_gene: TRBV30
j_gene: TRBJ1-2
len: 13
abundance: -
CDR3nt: TGTGCCTGGCTAAAAGCGGGAGACTATGGCTACACCTTC
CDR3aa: CAWLKAGDYGYTF

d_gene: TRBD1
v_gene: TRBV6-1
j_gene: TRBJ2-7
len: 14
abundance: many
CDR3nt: TGTGCCAGCAGTCCGGGGACAGGGGCGAGTGAGCAGTACTTC
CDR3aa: CASSPGTGASEQYF

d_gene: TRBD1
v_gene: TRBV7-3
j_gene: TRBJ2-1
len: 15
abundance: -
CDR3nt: TGTGCCAGCAGCCTCCGAACGACAGGGGGCTATGAGCAGTTCTTC
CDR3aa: CASSLRTTGGYEQFF

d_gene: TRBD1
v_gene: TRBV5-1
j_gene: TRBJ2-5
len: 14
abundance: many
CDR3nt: TGCGCCAGCAGCTTGGGGGACAGCCAAGAGACCCAGTACTTC
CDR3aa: CASSLGDSQETQYF

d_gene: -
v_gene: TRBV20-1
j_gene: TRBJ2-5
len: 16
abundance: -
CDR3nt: TGCAGTGCGGAGGGCAGCAGGGCAAACTTCCAAGAGACCCAGTACTTC
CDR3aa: CSAEGSRANFQETQYF

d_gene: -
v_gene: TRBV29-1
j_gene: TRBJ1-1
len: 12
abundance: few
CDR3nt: TGCAGCGTTTATGTTCGGAACACTGAAGCTTTCTTT
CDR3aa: CSVYVRNTEAFF

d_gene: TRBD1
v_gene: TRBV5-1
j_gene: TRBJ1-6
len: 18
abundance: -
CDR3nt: TGCGCCAGCAGCTCCCCACAGGGGGCGATGGGAAATAATTCACCCCTCCACTTT
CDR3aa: CASSSPQGAMGNNSPLHF

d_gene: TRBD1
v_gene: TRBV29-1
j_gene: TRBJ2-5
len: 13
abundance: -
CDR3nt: TGCAGCGTTGAAAGGGACAGGACGGAGACCCAGTACTTC
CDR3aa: CSVERDRTETQYF

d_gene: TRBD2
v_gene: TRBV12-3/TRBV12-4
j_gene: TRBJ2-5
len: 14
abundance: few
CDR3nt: TGTGCCAGCAGTTCACGACTAGCGGCGGAGACCCAGTACTTC
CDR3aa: CASSSRLAAETQYF

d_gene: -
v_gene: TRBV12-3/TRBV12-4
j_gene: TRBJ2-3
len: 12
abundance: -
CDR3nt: TGTGCCAGCAGTAAGTTTGCAGATACGCAGTATTTT
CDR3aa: CASSKFADTQYF

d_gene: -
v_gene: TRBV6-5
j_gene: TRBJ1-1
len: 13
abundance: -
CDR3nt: TGTGCCAGCAGGTCCAGGGGTGGGGCTGAAGCTTTCTTT
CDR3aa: CASRSRGGAEAFF

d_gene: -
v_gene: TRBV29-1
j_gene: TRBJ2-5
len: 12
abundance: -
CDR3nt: TGCAGCGATTTAGGGAACCAAGAGACCCAGTACTTC
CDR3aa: CSDLGNQETQYF

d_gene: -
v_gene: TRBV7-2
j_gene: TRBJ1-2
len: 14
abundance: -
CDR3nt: TGTGCCAGCAGCTTAGAACTCGACAGCTATGGCTACACCTTC
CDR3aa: CASSLELDSYGYTF

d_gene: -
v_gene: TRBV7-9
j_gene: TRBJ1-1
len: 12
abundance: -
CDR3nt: TGTGCCAGCAGCTTAGGGGTCCCTGAAGCTTTCTTT
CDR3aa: CASSLGVPEAFF

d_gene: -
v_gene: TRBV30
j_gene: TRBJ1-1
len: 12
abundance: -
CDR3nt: TGTGCCTGGAGTCCTTATAACACTGAAGCTTTCTTT
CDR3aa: CAWSPYNTEAFF

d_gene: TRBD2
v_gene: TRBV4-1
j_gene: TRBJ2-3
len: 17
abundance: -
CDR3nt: TGCGCCAGCAGCCAAGTGGGACTAGCGGGGCGCACAGATACGCAGTATTTT
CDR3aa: CASSQVGLAGRTDTQYF

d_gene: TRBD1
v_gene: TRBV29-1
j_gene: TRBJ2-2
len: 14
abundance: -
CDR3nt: TGCAGCGTAGACAGGGGGATGGACACCGGGGAGCTGTTTTTT
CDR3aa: CSVDRGMDTGELFF